Listed here is a single TCR beta chain. What it binds is not known. Only patients with CD8+CD57+ cell expansion on flow cytometry were chosen for sequencing. Each patient had severe acquired aplastic anemia. It was genomic DNA that served as the template for profiling TCR beta VDJ and CDR3. MiXCR, run by TCRdb on the reads, gives a single entry per CDR3 protein. The table records around 210,000 distinct CDR3 sequences, around three fifths of them present only once. The data are from a study of CD8+CD57+ T cells in acquired aplastic anemia. Study observations and caveats: Patients and controls had in common twenty-nine CD8+ CDR3 sequences.

The TCR comes from a human donor with aplastic anemia. The sample consisted of sorted CD4+, CD8+, or CD8+CD57+ T cells (not recorded which) from PBMCs.

CDR3 region: CASSEQGENSPLHF. The CDR3 nucleotides read TGTGCCAGCAGCGAGCAGGGGGAAAATTCACCCCTCCACTTT. This rearrangement joins TRBV7-9 to TRBJ1-6; 7 positions match TRBD1. The CDR3 loop spans 14 amino acids. With 5 bases clipped from V and 7 bases from J, the junction kept 5 bases outside the gene matches. Germline CDR1 and CDR2: SEHNR and FQNEAQ (reference sequence).